This T cell receptor beta chain originates from a study of blood T cell repertoires in COVID-19. J gave up 4 bases and V 5 bases, and 5 bases lay outside the gene matches. Germline V lookup: CDR1 SGHVS, CDR2 FNYEAQ. The CDR3 is 14 residues long. Measured with immunoSEQ multiplex PCR; TCRdb has only the in-frame clones, and not every one. The profile covers about 87,000 clones, with roughly 84% appearing a single time and 3% to 3.5% taken by the ten largest. This sequence originates from a woman older than 75 with COVID-19, enrolled during active disease. The sequenced material came from peripheral blood. The chain combines TRBV7-6 with TRBJ1-2; 9 nucleotides agree with TRBD1. The CDR3 protein is CASSPGQGTYGYTF. The CDR3 DNA reads as TGTGCCAGCAGCCCCGGACAGGGGACCTATGGCTACACCTTC.